Following are 32 T cell receptor beta chains from one sample sequenced in a study of T cell repertoires in ileal Crohn's disease. Data came from immunoSEQ multiplex PCR; TCRdb stores just in-frame clones and leaves some out. The sample has some 16,000 clones; approximately 94% are singletons. Sequencing was performed on ileal tissue. The receptors were sampled from an adult with Crohn's disease.

The V and J genes are TRBV2 and TRBJ2-1; 7 positions match TRBD2. Losses at the gene ends were 4 bases for V and 7 bases for J; bases not matched to a gene: 7. The CDR3 has 14 residues. CDR1 SNHLY and CDR2 FYNNEI come from the germline V gene. The CDR3 here is CASSAETSINEQFF. Here the CDR3 DNA reads TGTGCCAGCAGTGCCGAGACTAGCATAAATGAGCAGTTCTTC.

The V call is TRBV30, the J call TRBJ1-2; no definite D call. Trimming pared 3 bases from V and 5 bases from J, leaving 16 bases between. Germline CDR1 and CDR2: GTSNPN and SVGIG (reference sequence). This CDR3 has 14 residues. CDR3 in amino acids: CAWSAEGWGYGYTF. The CDR3 DNA reads as TGTGCCTGGAGCGCAGAGGGCTGGGGATATGGCTACACCTTC.

The J gene is TRBJ2-4, the V gene TRBV7-2, with D perhaps matching TRBD2 (5 bases). V was pared by 5 bases and J by 1 base, with 15 bases between. From germline, CDR1 is SGHTA and CDR2 FQGNSA. CDR3 length: 16 residues. CDR3 in amino acids: CASSAEPRGAKNIQYF. The DNA for the CDR3 is TGTGCCAGCAGCGCAGAACCACGAGGGGCCAAAAACATTCAGTACTTC.

The rearrangement joins TRBV6-1 to TRBJ2-5; possible D gene TRBD2, 5 bases. The J call may not be correct, given that the DNA end is closer to TRBJ2-7. Germline V gene data show CDR1 as MNHNS and CDR2 as SASEGT. The CDR3 runs 15 residues. The CDR3 here is CASSAPRGQTHEQYF. DNA for the CDR3: TGTGCCAGCAGCGCCCCCCGGGGTCAAACCCACGAGCAGTACTTC.

The chain joins TRBV27 to TRBJ1-4; 9 nucleotides agree with TRBD1. Germline V gene sequence: CDR1 MNHEY, CDR2 SMNVEV (reference sequence). The CDR3 totals 15 residues. Losses at the gene ends were 5 bases for V and 4 bases for J; bases not matched to a gene: 5. CDR3 nucleotide sequence: TGTGCCAGCAGTAGAACAGGGGGCTTTAATGAAAAACTGTTTTTT. Its translation: CASSRTGGFNEKLFF.

The chain employs TRBV27 and TRBJ1-4, with D maybe TRBD1 (5 bases). The ends were cut back, 3 bases at V and 8 bases at J, with 13 bases in the middle. Germline lookup yields CDR1 MNHEY and CDR2 SMNVEV (reference sequence). This CDR3 has 14 residues. The CDR3 DNA sequence: TGTGCCAGCAGTTTGGGGGGTGGAGCCGAAAAACTGTTTTTT. Amino acid sequence: CASSLGGGAEKLFF.

The chain is built from TRBV29-1 and TRBJ1-1; 7 nucleotides agree with TRBD1. Germline CDR1 SQVTM, CDR2 ANQGSEA. After removal of 6 bases from V and 0 bases from J, the junction contained 13 bases not matched to a gene. The CDR3 extends over 16 amino acids. CDR3 amino acids: CSVPKPGQLMNTEAFF. The CDR3 DNA sequence: TGCAGCGTCCCGAAGCCGGGACAGCTAATGAACACTGAAGCTTTCTTT.

The CDR3 nucleotides read TGTGCCAGCAGTGAAGAGATGGCAGGAAATGAAAAACTGTTTTTT. Residues: CASSEEMAGNEKLFF. The chain uses TRBV2 and TRBJ1-4; the D is unclear. Germline V CDR1 and CDR2: SNHLY, FYNNEI. V gave up 1 base and J gave up 5 bases, with 11 bases separating them. The CDR3 runs to 15 residues.

The rearrangement uses TRBV4-1 and TRBJ2-7, with D possibly matching TRBD2 (6 bases). The CDR3 sequence is 14 residues long. The germline V gene has CDR1 MGHRA and CDR2 YSYEKL. The V and J ends lost 1 base and 5 bases respectively, with 12 bases between them. CDR3 nucleotide sequence: TGCGCCAGCAGCCAAGTCGGAGGGTGGGACGAGCAGTACTTC. Protein product: CASSQVGGWDEQYF.

This clone is a singleton in its sample. This CDR3 is CASRTGQAGLYNEQFF. CDR3 sequence (DNA): TGCGCCAGCAGGACCGGACAGGCGGGATTATACAATGAGCAGTTCTTC. V gene TRBV5-1 combines with J gene TRBJ2-1, with D possibly TRBD1 on 7 matching bases. Germline V gene lookup returns CDR1 SGHRS and CDR2 YFSETQ. V was shortened by 5 bases and J by 4 bases, with 19 bases between the two germline ends. CDR3 size: 16 residues.

The rearrangement links TRBV2 to TRBJ1-1; TRBD1 is a possible D gene (5 bases). The CDR3 is 14 amino acids. Trimming pared 6 bases from V and 4 bases from J, leaving 15 bases between. Germline V CDR1 and CDR2: SNHLY, FYNNEI. The CDR3 DNA follows: TGTGCCAGCAGAGATACAGGAATTGGCACTGAAGCTTTCTTT. Translation gives CASRDTGIGTEAFF. Looking up the rest from reference TRBV2 and TRBJ1-1 gives the full variable domain: EPEVTQTPSHQVTQMGQEVILRCVPISNHLYFYWYRQILGQKVEFLVSFYNNEISEKSEIFDDQFSVERPDGSNFTLKIRSTKLEDSAMYFCASRDTGIGTEAFFGQGTRLTVV.

V and J are TRBV29-1 and TRBJ2-7; TRBD1 matches at 7 bases. CDR1 is SQVTM and CDR2 is ANQGSEA in the germline V gene. The CDR3 is 12 residues long. Germline trimming cut 5 bases from V and 1 base from J; bases unmatched to any gene: 2. The CDR3 here is CSVRDSSYEQYF. The CDR3 region has the DNA TGCAGCGTTAGGGACAGTTCCTACGAGCAGTACTTC.

This clone was seen only a few times. The rearrangement uses TRBV5-8 and TRBJ1-5; TRBD1 matches at 9 bases. Germline CDR1 and CDR2: SGHTS and YDEGEE. The CDR3 spans 15 residues. Trimming took 4 bases from V and 6 from J; bases not matched to a gene: 8. The CDR3 nucleotides read TGTGCCAGCAGCCGTACCGGGACAGGGTCTCAGCCCCAGCATTTT. It yields the protein CASSRTGTGSQPQHF. The full variable domain, its missing parts supplied by reference TRBV5-8 and TRBJ1-5, is EAGVTQSPTHLIKTRGQQATLRCSPISGHTSVYWYQQALGLGLQFLLWYDEGEERNRGNFPPRFSGRQFPNYSSELNVNALELEDSALYLCASSRTGTGSQPQHFGDGTRLSIL.

The rearrangement uses TRBV4-1 and TRBJ1-2, with a weak D call TRBD1 (5 bases). V was shortened by 3 bases and J by 6 bases, with 17 bases between the two germline ends. This CDR3 region has 15 residues. The germline V gene encodes CDR1 MGHRA and CDR2 YSYEKL. The CDR3 loop is CASSHHQEGTDGYTF. The CDR3 nucleotides are TGCGCCAGCAGCCACCATCAAGAGGGGACTGATGGCTACACCTTC.

This chain connects TRBV2 to TRBJ1-2, with TRBD1 matching over 7 bases. This CDR3 has 13 residues. The germline V gene encodes CDR1 SNHLY and CDR2 FYNNEI. V was pared by 6 bases and J by 6 bases, with 7 bases of the junction left unmatched. The CDR3 protein is CASSRQGTDGYTF. CDR3 DNA: TGTGCCAGCAGCCGACAGGGCACCGATGGCTACACCTTC.

This clone was counted once. The rearrangement links TRBV6-6 to TRBJ2-4; no clear D gene. The CDR3 is made up of 13 amino acids. CDR1 and CDR2 from the germline V gene are MNHNY and SVGAGI (reference sequence). V lost 2 bases and J lost 8, with 10 bases in between. The CDR3 protein is CASSYPKGDIQYF. DNA for the CDR3: TGTGCCAGCAGTTACCCTAAAGGAGACATTCAGTACTTC.

The J gene is TRBJ1-6, the V gene TRBV11-3, with no clear D. CDR3 length: 13 amino acids. V dropped 0 bases and J dropped 7 bases, with 4 bases sitting between them. CDR1 and CDR2 from the germline V gene are SGHNT and YENEEA. The CDR3 nucleotides are TGTGCCAGCAGCTTAGATGGCAATTCACCCCTCCACTTT. Translation gives CASSLDGNSPLHF.

J is TRBJ1-6 and V is TRBV30; 8 bases are shared with TRBD1. The germline gives CDR1 GTSNPN, CDR2 SVGIG (reference sequence). The CDR3 runs 16 residues. The V gene end was trimmed by 4 bases and the J gene end by 6 bases; junction bases not matched to a gene: 11. The CDR3 nucleotides are TGTGCCTGGATCCCGACAGGGGTGAAATCTAATTCACCCCTCCACTTT. Protein product: CAWIPTGVKSNSPLHF.

This sequence joins TRBV6-6 and TRBJ1-6; 9 positions match TRBD1. This CDR3 spans 16 amino acids. The V and J ends lost 4 bases and 5 bases, in that order; junction bases with no gene match: 6. The germline V gene encodes CDR1 MNHNY and CDR2 SVGAGI (reference sequence). Here the CDR3 reads CASSSLGQGNNSPLHF. CDR3 DNA: TGTGCCAGCAGTTCCCTTGGACAGGGGAATAATTCACCCCTCCACTTT.

The rearrangement links TRBV30 to TRBJ2-7; TRBD1 is a possible D gene (6 bases). This CDR3 is built from 12 residues. V dropped 4 bases and J dropped 6 bases, with 13 bases sitting between them. Germline CDR1 is GTSNPN and CDR2 is SVGIG (reference sequence). The CDR3 sequence: CAWTGVGREQYF. CDR3 nucleotide sequence: TGTGCCTGGACAGGGGTCGGACGCGAGCAGTACTTC.

The chain recombines TRBV9 with TRBJ2-7; D is unresolved. The CDR3 is 15 amino acids. V lost 4 bases, J lost 0 bases, and 14 bases lay in between. CDR1 SGDLS and CDR2 YYNGEE come from the germline V gene. CDR3 loop: CASSPEEVLSYEQYF. The CDR3 DNA sequence: TGTGCCAGCAGCCCCGAAGAGGTTCTCTCCTACGAGCAGTACTTC.

The chain is built from TRBV5-4 and TRBJ2-2, with 8 bases aligning to TRBD2. The CDR3 totals 17 residues. Germline V gene lookup returns CDR1 SGHNT and CDR2 YYREEE (reference sequence). The V segment lost 6 bases and the J segment 4 bases; nucleotides outside the gene matches: 14. The CDR3 sequence is CASTVTRGGRITGELFF. CDR3 DNA: TGTGCCAGCACCGTAACCCGGGGGGGGCGGATCACCGGGGAGCTGTTTTTT.

The DNA for the CDR3 is TGTGCCAGTAGTATTTTGCGGCAGTTGGGGGGCAATGAGCAGTTCTTC. It translates to CASSILRQLGGNEQFF. This chain links TRBV19 with TRBJ2-1; weak D call: TRBD2 (6 bases). Trimming shortened V by 3 bases and J by 6 bases, and 18 bases separated the two germline ends. This CDR3 is 16 amino acids long. Germline values: CDR1 LNHDA, CDR2 SQIVND (reference sequence).

This clone has more than one count but fewer than ten. This chain links TRBV10-3 with TRBJ1-3, with 9 positions matching TRBD1. CDR3 length equals 15 residues. V lost 7 bases, J lost 2 bases, and 6 bases stayed unmatched. Germline V gene sequence: CDR1 ENHRY, CDR2 SYGVKD. The DNA of the CDR3 is TGTGCCATCACCCGGGACAGGGATACTGGAAACACCATATATTTT. The encoded protein is CAITRDRDTGNTIYF.

The chain couples TRBV18 to TRBJ2-1; no reliable D call. This CDR3 comprises 14 residues. V lost 1 base to trimming and J lost 5 bases, with 9 bases between them. The V gene's germline CDR1 is KGHSH and CDR2 LQKENI. This CDR3 reads CASSPLEAHNEQFF. For the CDR3, the DNA is TGTGCCAGCTCACCACTCGAGGCACACAATGAGCAGTTCTTC.

V is TRBV19 and J is TRBJ2-2, with D possibly matching TRBD1 (6 bases). Per germline, CDR1 LNHDA and CDR2 SQIVND (reference sequence). The CDR3 contains 13 residues. Trimming shortened V by 6 bases and J by 4 bases, and 9 bases separated the two germline ends. CDR3 amino acids: CASSPRGTGELFF. The CDR3 nucleotides are TGTGCCAGTAGCCCCAGGGGCACCGGGGAGCTGTTTTTT.

The chain is built from TRBV19 and TRBJ1-2; tentative D call: TRBD1 (5 bases). The CDR3 loop spans 12 amino acids. V was shortened by 4 bases and J by 4 bases, with 7 bases between the two germline ends. CDR1 and CDR2 from the germline V gene are LNHDA and SQIVND (reference sequence). The CDR3 nucleotides are TGTGCCAGTAGTACGACAGTCTATGGCTACACCTTC. Its translation: CASSTTVYGYTF.

This clone was picked up one time. The V call is TRBV14, the J call TRBJ1-2; 9 bases are shared with TRBD1. V dropped 4 bases and J dropped 8; count of bases not matched to a gene: 8. Per germline, CDR1 SGHDN and CDR2 FVKESK. The CDR3 contains 14 residues. The CDR3 spells CASSLGTGGNGYTF. The CDR3 bases are TGTGCCAGCAGCCTCGGTACAGGGGGCAACGGCTACACCTTC.

The J gene is TRBJ1-6, the V gene TRBV9, with a possible D match to TRBD1 (6 bases). This CDR3 has 14 residues. Deletions cut 3 bases from V and 6 bases from J, with 10 bases between. CDR1 and CDR2 (germline): SGDLS, YYNGEE. The CDR3 bases are TGTGCCAGCAGCGCGGGGGGGGCTAATTCACCCCTCCACTTT. Translation: CASSAGGANSPLHF.

This chain connects TRBV7-9 to TRBJ1-2, with a possible D match to TRBD1 (6 bases). The ends were cut back, 1 base at V and 4 bases at J, with 16 bases in the middle. The CDR3 length is 16 residues. Germline V lookup: CDR1 SEHNR, CDR2 FQNEAQ (reference sequence). The CDR3 here is CASSLDFPGTTYGYTF. The CDR3 DNA follows: TGTGCCAGCAGCTTAGATTTTCCCGGGACAACCTATGGCTACACCTTC.

This chain links TRBV4-2 with TRBJ2-5; D gene ambiguous. The CDR3 runs to 15 residues. The V gene lost 0 bases and the J gene lost 1 base, with 9 bases spanning the gap. Germline V gene sequence: CDR1 LGHNA, CDR2 YNFKEQ. This chain's CDR3 is CASSQDAGFQETQYF. The CDR3 coding sequence is TGTGCCAGCAGCCAAGATGCCGGGTTCCAAGAGACCCAGTACTTC.

V is TRBV19 and J is TRBJ1-2; 10 bases agree with TRBD1. Germline CDR1 reads LNHDA; CDR2 reads SQIVND (reference sequence). This CDR3 spans 18 amino acids. Losses at the gene ends were 5 bases for V and 1 base for J; bases not matched to a gene: 13. The CDR3 loop reads CASSAYRDRGTINYGYTF. The CDR3 DNA reads TGTGCCAGTAGTGCCTACCGGGACAGGGGCACCATTAACTATGGCTACACCTTC.